This T cell receptor beta chain is drawn from a study of PD-1 blockade in classical Hodgkin lymphoma. Study results and limitations: Whereas CD4+ TCR diversity had risen significantly by C4D1, CD8+ TCR diversity had not.

In the case of this clone: The antigen remains unidentified.

Germline CDR1 SQVTM, CDR2 ANQGSEA. V was shortened by 7 bases and J by 7 bases, with 26 bases between the two germline ends. This CDR3 spans 16 amino acids. The time point is: cycle 4 day 1 (C4D1), after less than 7 weeks of nivolumab. No patient escaped relapse after autologous stem cell transplantation, and brentuximab vedotin exposure varied. Thawed PBMCs yielded CD4+ T cells through magnetic negative selection. Data came from immunoSEQ multiplex PCR; TCRdb stores just in-frame clones and leaves some out. The data show under 30,000 clones, 85% to 90% seen once. Sequenced material: CD4+ T cells from blood, taken before the fourth cycle of nivolumab. This chain joins TRBV29-1 and TRBJ2-1, with D possibly matching TRBD2 (5 bases). This TCR derives from a human donor with classical Hodgkin lymphoma. The CDR3 DNA reads as TGCAGCGCCTCCCCTGGACTGGTTGGGGTGCGGAATGAGCAGTTCTTC. As protein: CSASPGLVGVRNEQFF.